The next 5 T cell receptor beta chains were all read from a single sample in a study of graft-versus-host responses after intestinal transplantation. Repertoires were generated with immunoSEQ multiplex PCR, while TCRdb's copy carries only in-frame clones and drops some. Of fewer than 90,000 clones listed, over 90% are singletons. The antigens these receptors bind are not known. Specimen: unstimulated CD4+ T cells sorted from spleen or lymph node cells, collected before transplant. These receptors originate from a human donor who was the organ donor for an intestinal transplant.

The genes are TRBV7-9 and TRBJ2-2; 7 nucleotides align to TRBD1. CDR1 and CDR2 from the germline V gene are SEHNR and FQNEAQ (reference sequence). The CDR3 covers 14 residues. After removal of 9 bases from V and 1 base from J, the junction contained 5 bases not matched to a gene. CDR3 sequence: CASERTGNTGELFF. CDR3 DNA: TGTGCCAGTGAAAGGACAGGGAACACCGGGGAGCTGTTTTTT.

This CDR3 reads CASRQDRENTEAFF. CDR3 DNA: TGCGCCAGCAGACAAGACAGGGAGAACACTGAAGCTTTCTTT. The chain combines TRBV5-1 with TRBJ1-1; the match to TRBD1 covers 7 bases. CDR3 length equals 14 residues. Germline CDR1 and CDR2: SGHRS and YFSETQ. V gave up 5 bases and J gave up 1 base; unmatched junction bases: 5.

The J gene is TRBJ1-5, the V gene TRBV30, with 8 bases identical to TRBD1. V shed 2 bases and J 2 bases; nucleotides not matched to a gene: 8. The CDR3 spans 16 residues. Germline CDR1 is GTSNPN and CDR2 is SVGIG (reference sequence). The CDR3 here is CAWSWGKTGGNQPQHF. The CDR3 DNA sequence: TGTGCCTGGAGTTGGGGAAAGACAGGGGGCAATCAGCCCCAGCATTTT.

This chain's CDR3 is CASSLWDGRTGAKDYGYTF. CDR3 DNA sequence: TGTGCCAGCAGCTTATGGGATGGAAGGACAGGGGCCAAGGACTATGGCTACACCTTC. The genes are TRBV7-6 and TRBJ1-2; TRBD1 aligns across 9 bases. Trimming took 2 bases from V and 3 from J; bases not matched to a gene: 16. The germline V gene encodes CDR1 SGHVS and CDR2 FNYEAQ. This CDR3 is built from 19 residues.

CDR3 protein: CASSSGALLPGDQPQHF. In DNA form, the CDR3 reads TGCGCCAGCAGCTCCGGGGCCCTGCTGCCCGGGGATCAGCCCCAGCATTTT. This chain joins TRBV5-1 and TRBJ1-5, with D perhaps TRBD1 (5 bases). Germline CDR1 reads SGHRS; CDR2 reads YFSETQ. V dropped 3 bases and J dropped 5 bases, with 21 bases sitting between them. The CDR3 spans 17 residues.